This T cell receptor (beta chain) is drawn from a study of cytotoxic CD8 clonotypes in ibrutinib-treated CLL. Across the study: The study included approximately 10 relapsed/refractory and roughly 15 treatment-naive patients; roughly 17 had IGHV unmutated disease.

Germline lookup yields CDR1 MGHDK and CDR2 SYGVNS. V was trimmed by 6 bases and J by 2 bases, leaving 11 bases between them. The CDR3 has 13 amino acids. Study-wide points: Baseline levels were approached again at progression, after clonality had risen at ibrutinib response. Public clonotypes, an uncommon group, contracted or remained stable on treatment.

A remark on this clone: The antigen is unknown.

The method was immunoSEQ multiplex PCR; TCRdb's version includes in-frame clones alone and lacks a portion of them. The data show some 310,000 clones, with about 77% seen just once and 6.7% held by the top ten. The sample in question was PBMCs, obtained before ibrutinib treatment. The chain joins TRBV25-1 to TRBJ2-7, with unresolved D. The TCR originated in a human donor with chronic lymphocytic leukemia. DNA for the CDR3: TGTGCCAGCAGGGCCAGGCCGACCTACGAGCAGTACTTC. It encodes CASRARPTYEQYF.